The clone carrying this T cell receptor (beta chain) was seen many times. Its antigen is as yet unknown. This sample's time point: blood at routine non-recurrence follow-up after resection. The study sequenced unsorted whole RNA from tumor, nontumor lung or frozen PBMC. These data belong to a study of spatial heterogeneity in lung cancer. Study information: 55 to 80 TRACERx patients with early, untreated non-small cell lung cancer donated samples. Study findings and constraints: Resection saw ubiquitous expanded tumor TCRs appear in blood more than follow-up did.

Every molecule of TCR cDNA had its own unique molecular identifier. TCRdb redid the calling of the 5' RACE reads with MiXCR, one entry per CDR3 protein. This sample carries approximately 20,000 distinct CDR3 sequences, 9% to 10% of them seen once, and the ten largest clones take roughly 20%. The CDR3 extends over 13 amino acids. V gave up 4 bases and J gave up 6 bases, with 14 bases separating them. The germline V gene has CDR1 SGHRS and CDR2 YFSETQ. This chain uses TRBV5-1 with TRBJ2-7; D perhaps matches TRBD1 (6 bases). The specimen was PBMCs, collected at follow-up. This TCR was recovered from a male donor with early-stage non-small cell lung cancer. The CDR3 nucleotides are TGCGCCAGCAGCCGGGACACTGGGTCCGAGCAGTACTTC. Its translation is CASSRDTGSEQYF.